The clone carrying this TCR beta chain has a handful of counts. Each sample provided at least 6 micrograms of extracted total RNA. The data were taken from a study of blood T cells in healthy people across ages. The CDR3 has 13 residues. V lost 6 bases, J lost 7 bases, and 5 bases stayed unmatched. Germline CDR1 MDHEN, CDR2 SYDVKM. PCR was performed a second time for about 6 to 11 cycles using a sample-barcoded 5' primer and a J-beta primer mix. One entry per CDR3 protein, called by TCRdb with MiXCR from the 5' RACE reads. The profile shows some 290,000 distinct CDR3 sequences, 25% to 30% of them singletons.

This TCR was recovered from a woman aged 70-85 years in good health. The V and J genes are TRBV28 and TRBJ2-1; 8 bases are a match to TRBD1. The sample consisted of blood. CDR3 sequence reads: CASRLDRVNEQFF. Here the CDR3 DNA reads TGTGCCAGCAGGCTGGACAGGGTGAATGAGCAGTTCTTC.